A single sample is the source of the 24 T cell receptor beta chains below, sequenced in a study of blood T cell repertoires in COVID-19. TCRdb's copy holds only in-frame clones and misses some; the assay was immunoSEQ multiplex PCR. The sample lists more than 200,000 clones, around 88% occurring once. Sequencing used PBMCs or T cells enriched from blood (not recorded which). Receptors were obtained from a woman aged 25 to 45 who had recovered from COVID-19.

The count of this clone is one. The chain has TRBV10-2 and TRBJ1-2; D is possibly TRBD1 (6 bases). The CDR3 is 12 amino acids. In germline, CDR1 is WSHSY, CDR2 SAAADI. Trimming removed 4 bases from V and 5 bases from J, with 8 bases in between. The CDR3 here is CASSAQGYGYTF. CDR3 nucleotides: TGCGCCAGCAGTGCACAGGGATATGGCTACACCTTC.

This chain connects TRBV27 to TRBJ1-5, with D hard to call. From germline, CDR1 is MNHEY and CDR2 SMNVEV (reference sequence). V was cut by 5 bases and J by 4 bases, with 9 bases left in between. This CDR3 region has 13 residues. The CDR3 loop is CASSEQKNQPQHF. CDR3 nucleotide sequence: TGTGCCAGCAGTGAACAGAAGAATCAGCCCCAGCATTTT.

V gene TRBV6-6 combines with J gene TRBJ2-7, with TRBD2 matching over 8 bases. The CDR3 consists of 14 residues. Trimming at V came to 5 bases and at J to 0 bases, leaving 3 bases not matched to a gene. CDR1 and CDR2 (germline): MNHNY, SVGAGI (reference sequence). The CDR3 DNA reads as TGTGCCAGCAGTCGTAGCGGGGTCTCCTACGAGCAGTACTTC. Translating gives CASSRSGVSYEQYF.

This sequence joins TRBV3-1 (or the pseudogene TRBV3-2) and TRBJ1-3; 11 nucleotides agree with TRBD1. CDR1 and CDR2 (germline): LGHDT, YNNKEL (reference sequence). The length of the CDR3 is 17 residues. The trim removed 2 bases at V and 4 bases at J, leaving 7 bases unmatched. DNA for the CDR3: TGTGCCAGCAGCCAAAGGACAGGGGGCTCGTCAGGAAACACCATATATTTT. Translation: CASSQRTGGSSGNTIYF.

The chain carries TRBV5-1 and TRBJ2-3, with TRBD1 matching over 7 bases. Germline-derived CDR1 and CDR2 are SGHRS and YFSETQ. V lost 4 bases, J lost 6 bases, and 8 bases stayed unmatched. This CDR3 comprises 14 residues. CDR3 coding DNA: TGCGCCAGCAGCGTGAGACAGGGTGGGGATACGCAGTATTTT. Residues: CASSVRQGGDTQYF.

This clone was picked up one time. The rearrangement joins TRBV6-5 to TRBJ2-7; TRBD2 matches at 11 bases. Germline V gene data show CDR1 as MNHEY and CDR2 as SVGAGI. This CDR3 spans 16 amino acids. Trimming at V came to 4 bases and at J to 4 bases, leaving 9 bases not matched to a gene. The CDR3 is CASSSVLAGGIYEQYF. The CDR3 DNA is TGTGCCAGCAGTTCCGTCCTAGCGGGAGGAATTTACGAGCAGTACTTC.

The rearrangement joins TRBV3-1 (or the pseudogene TRBV3-2) to TRBJ2-1; TRBD1 is a possible D gene (6 bases). Trimming took 4 bases from V and 3 from J, leaving 16 bases between them. Per germline, CDR1 LGHDT and CDR2 YNNKEL (reference sequence). This CDR3 is 16 amino acids long. CDR3 in DNA: TGTGCCAGCAGCCCTTCGACAGGCCGGAACTACAATGAGCAGTTCTTC. Translating gives CASSPSTGRNYNEQFF.

V gene TRBV5-1 combines with J gene TRBJ1-1; no clear D. Germline values: CDR1 SGHRS, CDR2 YFSETQ. This CDR3 is built from 14 residues. The germline V and J ends were trimmed by 1 base and 3 bases, with 10 bases remaining between them. This CDR3 reads CASSLRSGDTEAFF. The DNA for the CDR3 is TGCGCCAGCAGCTTGAGGTCCGGGGACACTGAAGCTTTCTTT.

The chain couples TRBV7-2 to TRBJ1-2; D unresolved. Deletions cut 5 bases from V and 0 bases from J, with 16 bases between. There are 16 residues in the CDR3. CDR1 and CDR2 from the germline V gene are SGHTA and FQGNSA. In nucleotides, the CDR3 is TGTGCCAGCAGCCTTAGCAGCACGCCGGCTAACTATGGCTACACCTTC. This gives the protein CASSLSSTPANYGYTF.

This clone occurred once. This chain connects TRBV9 to TRBJ1-2; D unclear. Germline V CDR1 and CDR2: SGDLS, YYNGEE. The CDR3 runs to 12 residues. The V and J ends lost 2 bases and 8 bases respectively, with 10 bases between them. The DNA of the CDR3 is TGTGCCAGCAGCGTCGAAAGTCGGGGCTACACCTTC. It encodes CASSVESRGYTF.

V usage is TRBV29-1 and J usage is TRBJ1-1, with D maybe TRBD1 (6 bases). The CDR3 extends over 19 amino acids. The germline gives CDR1 SQVTM, CDR2 ANQGSEA. V lost 5 bases, J lost 6 bases, and 34 bases lay in between. The DNA of the CDR3 is TGCAGCGTTCCCGCCCGAGAGGTGATAGTAGTAGGGAAGGGGGCTGAAGCTTTCTTT. Amino acids: CSVPAREVIVVGKGAEAFF.

The chain uses TRBV9 and TRBJ2-6; maybe TRBD2 (7 bases). Germline lookup yields CDR1 SGDLS and CDR2 YYNGEE. The CDR3 length is 16 residues. Trimming removed 10 bases from V and 0 bases from J, with 17 bases in between. CDR3 DNA sequence: TGTGCCTCACGGCCGGCGGGGGCCTCTGGGGCCAACGTCCTGACTTTC. It encodes CASRPAGASGANVLTF.

This chain links TRBV28 with TRBJ1-1; D gene ambiguous. This CDR3 is 13 amino acids long. Germline lookup yields CDR1 MDHEN and CDR2 SYDVKM. V shed 2 bases and J shed 7 bases, with 11 bases lying between them. In nucleotides, the CDR3 is TGTGCCAGCAGTTTAGTTCGCCCGAGTGAAGCTTTCTTT. It translates to CASSLVRPSEAFF.

The rearrangement joins TRBV7-2 to TRBJ2-2, with a tentative D call TRBD2 (5 bases). Germline CDR1 and CDR2: SGHTA and FQGNSA. The CDR3 totals 13 residues. V gave up 2 bases and J gave up 7 bases, with 8 bases separating them. CDR3 nucleotides: TGTGCCAGCAGCTTATCGGGAAGCGGGGAGCTGTTTTTT. The encoded protein is CASSLSGSGELFF. Complete variable domain (other parts from reference TRBV7-2 and TRBJ2-2): GAGVSQSPSNKVTEKGKDVELRCDPISGHTALYWYRQSLGQGLEFLIYFQGNSAPDKSGLPSDRFSAERTGGSVSTLTIQRTQQEDSAVYLCASSLSGSGELFFGEGSRLTVL.

This chain uses TRBV28 with TRBJ1-1; 8 nucleotides agree with TRBD1. The J segment lost 2 bases and the V segment lost 8 bases, leaving 7 bases of the junction unmatched. Germline V gives CDR1 MDHEN, CDR2 SYDVKM. CDR3 length equals 14 residues. The CDR3 loop reads CASPPDRVNTEAFF. For the CDR3, the DNA is TGTGCCAGCCCGCCGGACAGGGTTAACACTGAAGCTTTCTTT.

This chain links TRBV19 with TRBJ2-1, with TRBD2 as a possible D gene (8 bases). Deletions cut 2 bases from V and 5 bases from J, with 31 bases between. CDR3 length: 21 amino acids. Germline-derived CDR1 and CDR2 are LNHDA and SQIVND (reference sequence). The CDR3 here is CASSIPSRGTILTSGHNEQFF. For the CDR3, the DNA is TGTGCCAGTAGTATACCTTCCAGGGGGACGATTTTAACTAGCGGACACAATGAGCAGTTCTTC.

V and J are TRBV19 and TRBJ2-7, with TRBD1 matching 8 bases. The CDR3 totals 15 residues. CDR1 and CDR2 (germline): LNHDA, SQIVND (reference sequence). With 5 bases clipped from V and 1 base from J, the junction kept 7 bases outside the gene matches. The CDR3 protein is CASSPPRTGSYEQYF. CDR3 sequence (DNA): TGTGCCAGTAGTCCCCCCCGGACAGGGTCCTACGAGCAGTACTTC.

The rearrangement joins TRBV7-3 to TRBJ2-3; 7 bases match TRBD2. With V trimmed by 5 bases and J by 5 bases, 10 bases remained unmatched. CDR1 and CDR2 from the germline V gene are SGHTA and FQGTGA. The CDR3 length is 15 residues. The CDR3 sequence: CASSPGGFQIDTQYF. The CDR3 DNA reads as TGTGCCAGCAGCCCGGGGGGTTTTCAGATAGATACGCAGTATTTT.

The V gene is TRBV4-1, the J gene TRBJ2-2; weak D call: TRBD1 (5 bases). This CDR3 region has 14 residues. Trimming cost V 1 base and J 5 bases, with 8 bases left between them. The germline V gene has CDR1 MGHRA and CDR2 YSYEKL. Written as DNA, the CDR3 is TGCGCCAGCAGCCAAGGACAGAGGACCGGGGAGCTGTTTTTT. Residues: CASSQGQRTGELFF.

This chain connects TRBV28 to TRBJ1-1, with 11 nucleotides matching TRBD1. Germline V lookup: CDR1 MDHEN, CDR2 SYDVKM. V lost 3 bases to trimming and J lost 4 bases; unmatched junction nucleotides: 4. This CDR3 has 15 amino acids. The CDR3 spells CASSFGTGGFTEAFF. DNA for the CDR3: TGTGCCAGCAGTTTTGGGACAGGGGGATTCACTGAAGCTTTCTTT.

This clone was detected once. This rearrangement joins TRBV9 to TRBJ2-1, with D maybe TRBD2 (6 bases). CDR3 size: 14 residues. V lost 3 bases and J lost 2, with 9 bases in between. Germline CDR1 SGDLS, CDR2 YYNGEE. The CDR3 here is CASSGRRAYNEQFF. DNA for the CDR3: TGTGCCAGCAGCGGAAGGAGGGCCTACAATGAGCAGTTCTTC.

The CDR3 reads CASSKLAGENNEQFF. In nucleotides, the CDR3 is TGTGCCAGCAGCAAACTAGCGGGAGAGAACAATGAGCAGTTCTTC. The chain carries TRBV7-2 and TRBJ2-1; 11 nucleotides match TRBD2. With V trimmed by 5 bases and J by 5 bases, 5 bases remained unmatched. CDR3 length equals 15 residues. Germline CDR1 and CDR2: SGHTA and FQGNSA.

The V gene is TRBV7-2, the J gene TRBJ2-2; TRBD2 aligns across 8 bases. V trimming: 1 base; J trimming: 5 bases; junction bases outside the gene matches: 3. The CDR3 is 15 residues long. Germline values: CDR1 SGHTA, CDR2 FQGNSA. In DNA, the CDR3 is TGTGCCAGCAGCTTAGACGGGAGGGGTACCGGGGAGCTGTTTTTT. It codes for CASSLDGRGTGELFF. Full variable domain (outside the CDR3, taken from reference TRBV7-2 and TRBJ2-2): GAGVSQSPSNKVTEKGKDVELRCDPISGHTALYWYRQSLGQGLEFLIYFQGNSAPDKSGLPSDRFSAERTGGSVSTLTIQRTQQEDSAVYLCASSLDGRGTGELFFGEGSRLTVL.

This clone was counted a single time. This sequence joins TRBV16 and TRBJ2-5; possible D gene TRBD2, 6 bases. The V end was cut by 0 bases, the J end by 5 bases, with 10 bases between. This CDR3 comprises 14 residues. Germline CDR1 KGHSY, CDR2 FQNENV. The CDR3 nucleotides read TGTGCCAGCAGCCAATCGGCGGGGTTGGAGACCCAGTACTTC. It specifies CASSQSAGLETQYF.